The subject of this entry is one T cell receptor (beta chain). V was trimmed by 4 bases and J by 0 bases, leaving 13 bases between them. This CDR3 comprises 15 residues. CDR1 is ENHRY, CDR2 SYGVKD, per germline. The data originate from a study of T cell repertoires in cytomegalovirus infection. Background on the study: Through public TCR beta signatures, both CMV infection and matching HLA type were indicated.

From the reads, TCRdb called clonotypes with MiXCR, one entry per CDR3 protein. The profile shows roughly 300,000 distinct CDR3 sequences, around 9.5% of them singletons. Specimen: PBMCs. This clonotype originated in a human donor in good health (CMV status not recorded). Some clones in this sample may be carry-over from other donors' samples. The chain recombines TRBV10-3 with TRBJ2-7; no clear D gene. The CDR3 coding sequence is TGTGCCATCAGTGTTACGGTGCCGAGCTCCTACGAGCAGTACTTC. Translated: CAISVTVPSSYEQYF.